These T cell receptor beta chains were read from a single sample in a study of cytomegalovirus exposure and HLA in healthy donors. Produced via immunoSEQ multiplex PCR; TCRdb's table is partial and in-frame only. The sample contains more than 65,000 clones, 70% to 75% of which appear only once. Sequenced material: PBMCs. These receptors were collected from a woman aged 50 to 60 in good health and CMV-seropositive. The conserved cysteine and the conserved F or W are not part of the CDR3 here. D genes are given only for firm matches. Clone size is not always given. Where it is, it says once, few, many or a class for expanded clones.

d_gene	j_gene	v_gene	abundance	CDR3aa
NA	TRBJ2-1	TRBV6-5	NA	ASSYSSLVPYNEQF
TRBD1	TRBJ2-2	TRBV25-1	NA	ASRETGVRNTGELF
NA	TRBJ2-3	TRBV28	NA	ASSLGTPGNQY
NA	TRBJ1-3	TRBV2	once	ASSVSNSGNTIY
NA	TRBJ2-1	TRBV7-3	NA	ASSQTSQEQF
NA	TRBJ1-5	TRBV7-6	NA	ASSLSTGLNQPQH
TRBD2	TRBJ2-3	TRBV5-6	NA	ASSFWNAGGRTDTQY
NA	TRBJ1-3	TRBV12-5	NA	ASGIKTASSGNTIY
TRBD1	TRBJ2-7	TRBV18	NA	ASSLGQGDYEQY
NA	TRBJ2-2	TRBV18	NA	ASSPPMGLNTGELF
TRBD1	TRBJ2-5	TRBV10-3	NA	AIGPRQGEVQETQY
NA	TRBJ2-7	TRBV6-1	NA	ASSEQGIYEQY
NA	TRBJ1-1	TRBV29-1	once	SVRNQVRTEAF
NA	TRBJ1-1	TRBV10-3	NA	AISYAGVGNTEAF
TRBD1	TRBJ1-1	TRBV2	NA	ASTRGTGDTEAF
NA	TRBJ2-2	TRBV18	NA	ASEIPDRTEAGELF
NA	TRBJ1-1	TRBV7-2	NA	ASSLGRGITEAF
TRBD2	TRBJ2-3	TRBV29-1	NA	SVAGTSGRTDTQY
NA	TRBJ2-7	TRBV2	NA	ASRLRGTEQY
NA	TRBJ2-7	TRBV6-6	NA	ASSPSGGGPYEQY
NA	TRBJ1-2	TRBV6-1	few	ASSAKGLLNLYGYT
TRBD2	TRBJ2-1	TRBV9	few	ASSVELAGNNEQF
NA	TRBJ1-3	TRBV2	NA	ASAGGNTIY
NA	TRBJ2-1	TRBV5-1	NA	ASSGQGSSYNEQF
NA	TRBJ2-1	TRBV6-5	once	ASSYSQGGRDNEQF
NA	TRBJ1-1	TRBV6-5	NA	ASIRQAKNTEAF
NA	TRBJ1-5	TRBV7-8	NA	ASSSGTVNQPQH
TRBD1	TRBJ1-4	TRBV2	few	ASTRDRGNEKLF
TRBD2	TRBJ2-5	TRBV5-5	many	ATTDIAGGGETQY
NA	TRBJ1-4	TRBV5-1	NA	ASSLVGPLEKLF
NA	TRBJ2-2	TRBV5-1	NA	ASSSKPREQSTGELF
TRBD1	TRBJ2-2	TRBV18	NA	ASSSGQGLLGELF
NA	TRBJ1-5	TRBV28	NA	ASSLQGKHQPQH
TRBD1	TRBJ2-3	TRBV7-6	few	ASSWGQGTDTQY
TRBD1	TRBJ2-1	TRBV27	NA	ASSKGQGYNEQF
NA	TRBJ1-2	TRBV5-1	NA	ASSPSTDNYGYT
TRBD1	TRBJ1-5	TRBV28	NA	ASSPNTGGSRPQH
NA	TRBJ2-3	TRBV5-1	few	ASSLDGASADTQY
NA	TRBJ2-5	TRBV28	NA	ASSRTLKETQY
NA	TRBJ2-7	TRBV4-2	NA	ASSQEVSGAYEQY
TRBD1	TRBJ2-5	TRBV5-8	NA	ASSLGTGVVETQY
NA	TRBJ2-7	TRBV11-2	NA	ASSLLTGLVEQY
TRBD2	TRBJ2-3	TRBV10-3	NA	AIGTSGSTDTQY
NA	TRBJ2-1	TRBV7-6	NA	ASSFGDSNEQF
NA	TRBJ1-5	TRBV6-6	NA	ASSQTLGSQPQH